This T cell receptor (beta chain) was identified during a study of cytomegalovirus exposure and HLA in healthy donors. A remark on this clone: Its antigen is still unknown.

PCR employed 60 Vbeta and 13 Jbeta primers. Sequenced by immunoSEQ multiplex PCR; TCRdb stores in-frame clones only, minus some. The sample lists around 100,000 clones; approximately 80% were seen once. General study points: TCR beta chains associated with HLA were, in a later analysis, more clonally expanded than equally common others. Most of the TCR beta V segments (in an earlier analysis) were productive either about 87% or about 30% of the time. An analysis was carried out later, and it reportedly showed fewer N-insertions in an Asian-associated ancestry cluster than the approximately 700-donor mean.

The sequenced material came from PBMCs. This receptor was identified in a woman aged 18 to 35 in good health and CMV-seronegative.

This chain's CDR3 is CASSPGQGEGEQYF. The CDR3 bases are TGTGCCAGCAGCCCGGGACAGGGGGAAGGTGAGCAGTACTTC. The chain recombines TRBV7-9 with TRBJ2-7, with 11 positions matching TRBD1. Germline V lookup: CDR1 SEHNR, CDR2 FQNEAQ (reference sequence). The J segment lost 7 bases and the V segment lost 5 bases, leaving 7 bases of the junction unmatched. This CDR3 comprises 14 residues.